This T cell receptor beta chain stems from a study of cytomegalovirus exposure and HLA in healthy donors. The PCR was carried out with 60 Vbeta primers and 13 Jbeta primers. Sequenced by immunoSEQ multiplex PCR; TCRdb stores in-frame clones only, minus some. The sample holds 100,000 to 150,000 clones, nearly 85% seen once. This CDR3 spans 15 amino acids. The junction had 3 bases not matched to a gene; V was cut back by 3 bases and J by 1 base. CDR1 and CDR2 (germline): PRHDT, FYEKMQ (reference sequence). The specimen was PBMCs. The clonotype was recovered from a boy under 18 in good health and CMV-seronegative. V gene TRBV13 combines with J gene TRBJ2-1; TRBD2 matches 7 bases. DNA of the CDR3: TGTGCCAGCAGCTTGGGGGGGGGATCCTACAATGAGCAGTTCTTC. It specifies CASSLGGGSYNEQFF.